This is a list of T cell receptor beta chains from one sample in a study of blood T cell repertoires in COVID-19. Sequencing used immunoSEQ multiplex PCR; TCRdb keeps in-frame clones, though not all of them. The table shows about 250,000 clones, with just under 85% occurring only once. The specimen sequenced was peripheral blood. These receptors came from a woman between 55 and 75 years old with active or convalescent COVID-19. The CDR3 runs from the conserved cysteine through the conserved F or W. D genes are given only for firm matches. Clone size, where shown, is once, few, many, or a class for clones that have expanded.

V	size	D	length	J	DNA	CDR3
TRBV6-5	-	-	14	TRBJ2-1	TGTGCCAGCACCGCCGGGACTTCCTACAATGAGCAGTTCTTC	CASTAGTSYNEQFF
TRBV3-1/TRBV3-2	few	-	13	TRBJ1-6	TGTGCCAGCAGCCGAGGGGGAGACTCACCCCTCCACTTT	CASSRGGDSPLHF
TRBV28	-	-	12	TRBJ1-5	TGTGCCAGCAGTTTAGGCAGTCAGCCCCAGCATTTT	CASSLGSQPQHF
TRBV24-1	-	TRBD1	18	TRBJ2-1	TGTGCCACCAGTCCTCATCCGGGACAGGGGGCTTTGGACAATGAGCAGTTCTTC	CATSPHPGQGALDNEQFF
TRBV2	few	-	14	TRBJ2-3	TGTGCCAGCAGCAGCAGGGCCAGCACAGATACGCAGTATTTT	CASSSRASTDTQYF
TRBV10-1	-	-	12	TRBJ1-1	TGCGCCAGAAGGGGACAGAACACTGAAGCTTTCTTT	CARRGQNTEAFF
TRBV2	-	-	11	TRBJ1-1	TGTGCCAGCAGAGCAGGGGATGAAGCTTTCTTT	CASRAGDEAFF
TRBV6-4	-	TRBD2	16	TRBJ2-3	TGTGCCAGCAGTGACGGGGTAGCGGGAGGCTCAGATACGCAGTATTTT	CASSDGVAGGSDTQYF
TRBV29-1	-	-	11	TRBJ2-3	TGCAGCGTCCCCCGGGGAGATACGCAGTATTTT	CSVPRGDTQYF
TRBV18	-	TRBD1	14	TRBJ1-1	TGTGCCAGCTCACCACCGACAGGGAGCCCTGAAGCTTTCTTT	CASSPPTGSPEAFF
TRBV6-6	-	-	14	TRBJ1-6	TGTGCCAGCAGTTACGAGGGCAGAGGGTCACCCCTCCACTTT	CASSYEGRGSPLHF
TRBV6-5	-	-	14	TRBJ1-6	TGTGCCAGCAGTCCATCCCGTCGGAATTCACCCCTCCACTTT	CASSPSRRNSPLHF
TRBV6-1	-	-	14	TRBJ2-3	TGTGCCAGCAGTGACAGGGCGAGCACAGATACGCAGTATTTT	CASSDRASTDTQYF
TRBV28	-	TRBD1	14	TRBJ1-1	TGTGCCAGCAGCATGACAGGGCTGAGGACTGAAGCTTTCTTT	CASSMTGLRTEAFF
TRBV28	-	TRBD1	13	TRBJ1-3	TGTGCCAGCAGTCGACAGGGGGTAAACACCATATATTTT	CASSRQGVNTIYF
TRBV11-3	-	-	17	TRBJ2-1	TGTGCCAGCAGCCCCCGGGGGGGGCGACAGGGCGATTTTGAGCAGTTCTTC	CASSPRGGRQGDFEQFF
TRBV19	-	TRBD1	13	TRBJ1-6	TGTGCCAGCCAGGACAGGAATAATTCACCCCTCCACTTT	CASQDRNNSPLHF
TRBV27	few	-	15	TRBJ1-4	TGTGCCAGCAGCAGGGCCTATGCAACTAATGAAAAACTGTTTTTT	CASSRAYATNEKLFF
TRBV19	-	-	18	TRBJ2-7	TGTGCCAGTAGTAGATCAGGCCCGCTGGTCGTTAGCTCCTACGAGCAGTACTTC	CASSRSGPLVVSSYEQYF
TRBV7-2	-	TRBD2	15	TRBJ2-1	TGTGCCAGCAGTATGAGCGGGGTTCCCTACAATGAGCAGTTCTTC	CASSMSGVPYNEQFF
TRBV11-3	-	-	14	TRBJ2-7	TGTGCCAGCAGCTTGGGCAGGGGCCCCTACGAGCAGTACTTC	CASSLGRGPYEQYF
TRBV28	-	-	12	TRBJ1-1	TGTGCCAGCAGCTCGACAGGTATTGAAGCTTTCTTT	CASSSTGIEAFF
TRBV19	-	-	16	TRBJ2-6	TGTGCCAGTACTCATGGAGGGACTTCTGGGGCCAACGTCCTGACTTTC	CASTHGGTSGANVLTF
TRBV28	-	TRBD2	15	TRBJ2-1	TGTGCCAGCAGCACAAGCGGGACTCCTCGGAATGAGCAGTTCTTC	CASSTSGTPRNEQFF
TRBV9	-	-	15	TRBJ2-3	TGTGCCAGCAGCGCATCCGGGAATCCCACAGATACGCAGTATTTT	CASSASGNPTDTQYF
TRBV28	-	-	13	TRBJ1-6	TGTGCCAGCGCCCTGGCCGGGGTTTCACCCCTCCACTTT	CASALAGVSPLHF
TRBV6-5	-	TRBD1	13	TRBJ1-5	TGTGCCAGCAGGGACAGGGAGGGACAGCCCCAGCATTTT	CASRDREGQPQHF
TRBV18	-	-	13	TRBJ2-1	TGTGCCAGCTCACGGACTGAACACAATGAGCAGTTCTTC	CASSRTEHNEQFF
TRBV5-1	-	TRBD2	17	TRBJ2-1	TGCGCCAGCAGCTTGGGGACTAGCGGTATTTCCTACAATGAGCAGTTCTTC	CASSLGTSGISYNEQFF
TRBV2	-	TRBD1	14	TRBJ2-1	TGTGCCAGCAAACCGGGACAGTCTCATAATGAGCAGTTCTTC	CASKPGQSHNEQFF
TRBV5-1	-	-	14	TRBJ2-3	TGCGCCAGCGGACCGGGACAAAACACAGATACGCAGTATTTT	CASGPGQNTDTQYF
TRBV3-1/TRBV3-2	-	-	14	TRBJ2-4	TGTGCCAGCAGCCAATCGATCGCGGGGGCCTTTCAGTACTTC	CASSQSIAGAFQYF
TRBV5-1	-	TRBD1	15	TRBJ2-5	TGCGCCAGCAGCCCCCAGCCAGGGGGCGAAGAGACCCAGTACTTC	CASSPQPGGEETQYF
TRBV9	-	-	13	TRBJ1-1	TGTGCCAGCAACGAGGGATTGAACACTGAAGCTTTCTTT	CASNEGLNTEAFF
TRBV11-2	-	-	16	TRBJ1-1	TGTGCCAGCAGCTTAGGGCCAGGTAAAACCCATGCTGAAGCTTTCTTT	CASSLGPGKTHAEAFF
TRBV6-6	once	TRBD1	15	TRBJ1-1	TGTGCCAGCAGTTTAGAGGGGGCGCGGAACACTGAAGCTTTCTTT	CASSLEGARNTEAFF